A selection of T cell receptor beta chains follows, all from one sample in a study of blood T cell repertoires in COVID-19. The assay was immunoSEQ multiplex PCR, and TCRdb's table has in-frame clones only and misses some. The sample consists of approximately 470,000 clones, about nine tenths of them appearing once. Sequenced material: PBMCs or T cells enriched from blood (not recorded which). These receptor sequences come from a young woman who had recovered from COVID-19. CDR3s include the opening cysteine and the closing phenylalanine or tryptophan. Each record gives: CDR3 length, V gene, D gene, clone size, J gene, CDR3 protein, CDR3 DNA. D genes are given only for firm matches. Some rows mark clone size as missing; the rest say once, few, many or name a class of expanded clone.

15,TRBV20-1,TRBD1,.,TRBJ2-5,CSASPGTGVSETQYF,TGCAGTGCTAGTCCCGGGACAGGGGTGTCGGAGACCCAGTACTTC
15,TRBV3-1/TRBV3-2,.,.,TRBJ1-3,CASSQDTTSGNTIYF,TGTGCCAGCAGCCAAGACACAACCTCTGGAAACACCATATATTTT
16,TRBV19,TRBD1,.,TRBJ1-4,CASSTTPGQGGEKLFF,TGTGCCAGTAGTACCACTCCGGGACAGGGAGGAGAAAAACTGTTTTTT
15,TRBV6-1,.,.,TRBJ2-2,CASSETLRDTGELFF,TGTGCCAGCAGTGAAACATTGAGGGACACCGGGGAGCTGTTTTTT
16,TRBV5-6,.,.,TRBJ1-2,CASSLSRVGALGGYTF,TGTGCCAGCAGCTTGAGCAGGGTAGGTGCATTGGGAGGCTACACCTTC
17,TRBV4-1,TRBD1,.,TRBJ1-3,CASSQEEGRGLGNTIYF,TGCGCCAGCAGCCAAGAAGAGGGCAGGGGGCTTGGAAACACCATATATTTT
14,TRBV6-6,TRBD1,.,TRBJ2-5,CASSSGQGVETQYF,TGTGCCAGCAGTTCCGGACAGGGGGTAGAGACCCAGTACTTC
14,TRBV18,.,.,TRBJ2-7,CASSPPSETYEQYF,TGTGCCAGCTCACCACCGTCGGAGACCTACGAGCAGTACTTC
18,TRBV5-6,TRBD2,few,TRBJ2-1,CASSSGLAGAYSYNEQFF,TGTGCCAGCAGCTCGGGACTAGCGGGGGCCTACTCCTACAATGAGCAGTTCTTC
16,TRBV6-2/TRBV6-3,.,.,TRBJ1-5,CASSPPSTNSNQPQHF,TGTGCCAGCAGCCCACCAAGCACCAATAGCAATCAGCCCCAGCATTTT